The 15 T cell receptor beta chains presented below share a single source sample, sequenced in a study of identical twins (dated by TCRdb to 2016 to 2017). Libraries came from 5' RACE. TCRdb records Illumina HiSeq 2000 as the sequencer. Using fastp at Q25 and MiXCR, TCRdb reprocessed the public reads and kept productive beta chains. A single entry per CDR3 protein holds the most common genes and DNA from its merged rows. This sample gives approximately 500,000 distinct CDR3 sequences in total; approximately 25% of them show up just once. Around 3% of the sample is taken by the ten largest. The same sample was also studied in work on T cells expressing NK-cell markers.

Sequenced: CD4+ T cells sorted from blood. Receptor source: a woman younger than 35 in good health.

This chain joins TRBV19 and TRBJ1-1, with 7 bases identical to TRBD1. Losses at the gene ends were 3 bases for V and 5 bases for J; bases not matched to a gene: 12. This CDR3 is 16 amino acids long. Germline lookup yields CDR1 LNHDA and CDR2 SQIVND (reference sequence). The CDR3 region is CASSIAGGGFRTEAFF. The DNA for the CDR3 is TGTGCCAGTAGTATCGCAGGGGGTGGGTTTCGGACTGAAGCTTTCTTT.

This clonotype has more than one count but fewer than ten. The genes are TRBV6-1 and TRBJ2-2; maybe TRBD1 (5 bases). CDR3 length: 13 residues. Germline V gene lookup returns CDR1 MNHNS and CDR2 SASEGT. V dropped 5 bases and J dropped 6 bases, with 10 bases sitting between them. CDR3 loop: CASSRGRAGELFF. Written as DNA, the CDR3 is TGTGCCAGCAGTAGGGGTCGCGCCGGGGAGCTGTTTTTT.

This rearrangement joins TRBV15 to TRBJ2-7; D gene unclear. The ends were cut back, 1 base at V and 6 bases at J, with 13 bases in the middle. In germline, CDR1 is LNHNV, CDR2 YYDKDF (reference sequence). This CDR3 has 14 residues. The chain's CDR3 is CATSRVRQSGEQYF. The DNA of the CDR3 is TGTGCCACCAGCAGAGTGCGGCAGTCGGGCGAGCAGTACTTC.

The V call is TRBV7-3, the J call TRBJ2-6; D gene uncertain. The CDR3 covers 15 residues. Trimming cost V 5 bases and J 0 bases, with 8 bases left between them. The germline V gene has CDR1 SGHTA and CDR2 FQGTGA. The CDR3 nucleotides are TGTGCCAGCAGCCAACGGGTCTCTGGGGCCAACGTCCTGACTTTC. Its protein is CASSQRVSGANVLTF.

This clonotype showed up just a few times. This chain joins TRBV5-1 and TRBJ2-7; a weak D match, TRBD2 (5 bases). V was pared by 0 bases and J by 4 bases, with 8 bases between. This CDR3 has 13 residues. Germline V gene lookup returns CDR1 SGHRS and CDR2 YFSETQ. CDR3 DNA sequence: TGCGCCAGCAGCTTGGCCGAGGGTTACGAGCAGTACTTC. Amino acid sequence: CASSLAEGYEQYF.

This rearrangement joins TRBV20-1 to TRBJ2-1; TRBD1 matches at 8 bases. The germline CDR1 and CDR2 sequences are DFQATT and SNEGSKA (reference sequence). V dropped 5 bases and J dropped 7; count of bases not matched to a gene: 4. The CDR3 is 12 residues long. CDR3 nucleotides: TGCAGTGCTGGACGACAGGGGAATGAGCAGTTCTTC. Protein sequence: CSAGRQGNEQFF.

The table lists this clonotype with a count of one. The rearrangement joins TRBV10-3 to TRBJ2-1; D not resolved. Trimming shortened V by 2 bases and J by 7 bases, and 9 bases separated the two germline ends. The germline gives CDR1 ENHRY, CDR2 SYGVKD. This CDR3 contains 13 residues. CDR3 in DNA: TGTGCCATCAGTGAGGAGCTAGGAAATGAGCAGTTCTTC. Encoded protein: CAISEELGNEQFF.

This clonotype was picked up a small number of times. V gene TRBV20-1 combines with J gene TRBJ1-1; D ambiguous. CDR3 length: 11 residues. Trimming took off 6 bases at V and 8 bases at J, with 13 bases between the two ends. The germline CDR1 and CDR2 sequences are DFQATT and SNEGSKA (reference sequence). CDR3 region: CSAPRGSEAFF. The DNA for the CDR3 is TGCAGTGCCCCACGGGGTTCGGAAGCTTTCTTT.

The chain uses TRBV29-1 and TRBJ2-1; TRBD2 matches at 9 bases. Germline V CDR1 and CDR2: SQVTM, ANQGSEA. V gave up 1 base and J gave up 8 bases; unmatched junction bases: 9. The CDR3 sequence is 15 residues long. The CDR3 protein is CSVEGGAGGEDEQFF. In DNA, the CDR3 is TGCAGCGTTGAAGGGGGAGCGGGAGGAGAAGATGAGCAGTTCTTC.

This clonotype was seen more than once but under ten times. V gene TRBV3-1 combines with J gene TRBJ2-7, with TRBD2 matching over 7 bases. The CDR3 runs 15 residues. Germline assignment: CDR1 LGHDT and CDR2 YNNKEL (reference sequence). Trimming took 4 bases from V and 4 from J; bases not matched to a gene: 10. This CDR3 reads CASSLLAGGGYEQYF. The CDR3 DNA is TGTGCCAGCAGCCTTCTCGCTGGGGGGGGGTACGAGCAGTACTTC.

The sample holds a few counts of this clonotype. The J gene is TRBJ2-3, the V gene TRBV7-9, with D possibly matching TRBD2 (6 bases). This CDR3 is 14 amino acids long. V lost 3 bases and J lost 6, with 13 bases in between. Germline V gene lookup returns CDR1 SEHNR and CDR2 FQNEAQ (reference sequence). The CDR3 region is CASSFGLSSDTQYF. In DNA, the CDR3 is TGTGCCAGCAGCTTCGGACTAAGTTCGGATACGCAGTATTTT.

The chain is built from TRBV7-2 and TRBJ2-7; maybe TRBD2 (6 bases). Trimming took 5 bases from V and 3 from J, leaving 14 bases between them. This CDR3 spans 14 amino acids. Looked up from germline, CDR1 is SGHTA and CDR2 is FQGNSA. The CDR3: CASSGGVANYEQYF. CDR3 DNA sequence: TGTGCCAGCAGCGGAGGGGTAGCGAACTACGAGCAGTACTTC.

This clonotype was found a few times. This rearrangement joins TRBV5-1 to TRBJ2-1; D is ambiguous. V was shortened by 2 bases and J by 9 bases, with 18 bases between the two germline ends. The germline V gene has CDR1 SGHRS and CDR2 YFSETQ. This CDR3 is 15 amino acids long. The DNA of the CDR3 is TGCGCCAGCAGCTTTGGAGCAACCTCAAGTGGTGAGCAGTTCTTC. Protein product: CASSFGATSSGEQFF.

This clonotype has just a few counts. DNA of the CDR3: TGTGCCAGCAGTGAATATGGACAGGTGGATGAAAAACTGTTTTTT. It is translated as CASSEYGQVDEKLFF. The rearrangement uses TRBV2 and TRBJ1-4, with 7 bases matching TRBD1. The germline V gene has CDR1 SNHLY and CDR2 FYNNEI. The length of the CDR3 is 15 residues. The V and J ends lost 2 bases and 6 bases, in that order; junction bases with no gene match: 6.

This CDR3 is CASLPRTSGANVLTF. CDR3 in DNA: TGTGCCAGCTTACCCCGGACGTCCGGGGCCAACGTCCTGACTTTC. The chain links TRBV6-2 or TRBV6-3 to TRBJ2-6; D remains ambiguous. V lost 8 bases and J lost 4, with 15 bases in between. This CDR3 comprises 15 residues. Per germline, CDR1 MNHEY and CDR2 SVGEGT.